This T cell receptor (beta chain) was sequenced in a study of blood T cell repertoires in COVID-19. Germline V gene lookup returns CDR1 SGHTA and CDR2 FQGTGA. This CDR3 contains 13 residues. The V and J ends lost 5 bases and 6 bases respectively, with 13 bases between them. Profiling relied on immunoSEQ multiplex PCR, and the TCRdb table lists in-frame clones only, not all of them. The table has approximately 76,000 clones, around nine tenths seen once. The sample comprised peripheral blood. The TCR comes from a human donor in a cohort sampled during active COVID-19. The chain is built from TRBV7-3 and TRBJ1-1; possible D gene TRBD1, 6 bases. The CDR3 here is CASSPSAGAEAFF. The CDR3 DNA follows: TGTGCCAGCAGCCCCTCGGCAGGGGCTGAAGCTTTCTTT.